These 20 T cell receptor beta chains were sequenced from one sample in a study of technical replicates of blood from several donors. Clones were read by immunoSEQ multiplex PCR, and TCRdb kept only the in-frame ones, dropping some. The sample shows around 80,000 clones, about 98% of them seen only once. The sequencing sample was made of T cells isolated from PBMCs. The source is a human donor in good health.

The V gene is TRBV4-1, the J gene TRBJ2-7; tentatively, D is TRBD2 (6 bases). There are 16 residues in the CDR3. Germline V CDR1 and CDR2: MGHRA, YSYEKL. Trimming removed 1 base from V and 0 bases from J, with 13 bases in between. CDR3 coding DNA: TGCGCCAGCAGCCAAGGGACGGTCGGGAGCTCCTACGAGCAGTACTTC. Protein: CASSQGTVGSSYEQYF.

The CDR3 sequence is CASSLGTTTTEQYF. CDR3 DNA: TGTGCCAGCAGTTTAGGGACTACTACAACCGAGCAGTACTTC. This chain links TRBV28 with TRBJ2-7, with 7 bases fitting TRBD2. V was pared by 2 bases and J by 6 bases, with 7 bases of the junction left unmatched. This CDR3 is 14 amino acids long. Germline lookup yields CDR1 MDHEN and CDR2 SYDVKM.

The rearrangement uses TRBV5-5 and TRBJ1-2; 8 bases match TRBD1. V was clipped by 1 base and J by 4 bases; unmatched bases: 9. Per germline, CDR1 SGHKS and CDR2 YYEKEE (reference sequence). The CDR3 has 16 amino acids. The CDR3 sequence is CASSLSDSGGSYGYTF. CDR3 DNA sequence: TGTGCCAGCAGCTTGAGTGACTCAGGGGGCAGCTATGGCTACACCTTC.

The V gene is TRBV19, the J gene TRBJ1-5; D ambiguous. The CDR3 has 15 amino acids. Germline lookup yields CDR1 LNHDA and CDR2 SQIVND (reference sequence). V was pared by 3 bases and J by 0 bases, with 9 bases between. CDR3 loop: CASSMEGRSNQPQHF. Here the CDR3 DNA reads TGTGCCAGTAGTATGGAGGGTCGTAGCAATCAGCCCCAGCATTTT. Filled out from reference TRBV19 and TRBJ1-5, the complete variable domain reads DGGITQSPKYLFRKEGQNVTLSCEQNLNHDAMYWYRQDPGQGLRLIYYSQIVNDFQKGDIAEGYSVSREKKESFPLTVTSAQKNPTAFYLCASSMEGRSNQPQHFGDGTRLSIL.

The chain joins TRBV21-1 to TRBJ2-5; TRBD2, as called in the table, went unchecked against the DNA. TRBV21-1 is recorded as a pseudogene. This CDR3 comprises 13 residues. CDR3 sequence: CASSKEVEQTQYF. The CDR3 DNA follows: TGTGCCAGCAGCAAAGAAGTAGAACAGACCCAGTACTTC.

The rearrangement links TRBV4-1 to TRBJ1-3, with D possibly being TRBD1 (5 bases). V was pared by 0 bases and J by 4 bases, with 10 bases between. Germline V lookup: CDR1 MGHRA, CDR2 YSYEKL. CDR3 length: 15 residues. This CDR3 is CASSQDPGLGNTIYF. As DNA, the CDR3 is TGCGCCAGCAGCCAAGACCCGGGACTAGGAAACACCATATATTTT.

The CDR3 DNA reads as TGTGCCTGTCTTGGGGGCCCGCCTGTCGAGCAGTACTTC. This sequence encodes CACLGGPPVEQYF. The V call is TRBV30, the J call TRBJ2-7; TRBD1 is a possible D gene (6 bases). Germline values: CDR1 GTSNPN, CDR2 SVGIG (reference sequence). V dropped 6 bases and J dropped 6 bases, with 18 bases sitting between them. The CDR3 contains 13 residues.

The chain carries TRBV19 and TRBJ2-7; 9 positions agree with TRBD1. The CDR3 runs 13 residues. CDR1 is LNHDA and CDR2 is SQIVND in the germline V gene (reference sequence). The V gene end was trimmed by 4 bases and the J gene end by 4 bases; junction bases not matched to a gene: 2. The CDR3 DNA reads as TGTGCCAGTAGTACCGGGACAGGGTACGAGCAGTACTTC. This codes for CASSTGTGYEQYF.

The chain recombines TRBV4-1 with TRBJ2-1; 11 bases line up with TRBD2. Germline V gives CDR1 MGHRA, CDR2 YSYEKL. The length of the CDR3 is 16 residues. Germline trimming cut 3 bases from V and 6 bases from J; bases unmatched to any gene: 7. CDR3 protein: CASSQGRLAGTNEQFF. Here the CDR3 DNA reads TGCGCCAGCAGCCAGGGACGACTAGCGGGGACCAATGAGCAGTTCTTC.

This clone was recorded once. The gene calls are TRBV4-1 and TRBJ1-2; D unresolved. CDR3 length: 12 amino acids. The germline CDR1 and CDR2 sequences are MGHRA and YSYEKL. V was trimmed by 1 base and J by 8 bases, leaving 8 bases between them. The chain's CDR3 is CASSQGGNGYTF. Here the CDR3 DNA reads TGCGCCAGCAGCCAAGGAGGGAACGGCTACACCTTC.

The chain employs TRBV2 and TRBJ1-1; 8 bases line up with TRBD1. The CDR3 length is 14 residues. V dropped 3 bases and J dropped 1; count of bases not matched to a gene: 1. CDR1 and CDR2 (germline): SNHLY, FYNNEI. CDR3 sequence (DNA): TGTGCCAGCAGTGACCAGGGGGCGAACACTGAAGCTTTCTTT. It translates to CASSDQGANTEAFF.

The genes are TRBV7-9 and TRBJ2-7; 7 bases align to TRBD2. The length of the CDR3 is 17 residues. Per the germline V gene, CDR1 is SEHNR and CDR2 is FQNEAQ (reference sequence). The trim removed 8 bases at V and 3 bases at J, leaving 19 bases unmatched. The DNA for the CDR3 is TGTGCCAGCGGACCACATCCTTGGCGGGGGACTATCTACGAGCAGTACTTC. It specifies CASGPHPWRGTIYEQYF.

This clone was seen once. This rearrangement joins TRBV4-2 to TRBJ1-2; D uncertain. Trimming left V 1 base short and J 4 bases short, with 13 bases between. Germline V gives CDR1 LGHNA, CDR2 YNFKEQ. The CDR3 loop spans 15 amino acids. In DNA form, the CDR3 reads TGTGCCAGCAGCCAAGCGGATCCCAGCGGCTATGGCTACACCTTC. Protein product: CASSQADPSGYGYTF.

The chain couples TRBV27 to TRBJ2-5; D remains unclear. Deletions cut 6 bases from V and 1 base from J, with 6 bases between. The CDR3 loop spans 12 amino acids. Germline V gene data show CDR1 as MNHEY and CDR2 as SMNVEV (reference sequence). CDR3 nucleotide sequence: TGTGCCAGCAGGCGCCTCCAAGAGACCCAGTACTTC. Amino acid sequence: CASRRLQETQYF.

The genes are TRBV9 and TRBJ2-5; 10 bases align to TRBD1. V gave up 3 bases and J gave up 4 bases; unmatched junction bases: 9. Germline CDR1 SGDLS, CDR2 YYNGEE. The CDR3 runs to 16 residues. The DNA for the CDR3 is TGTGCCAGCAGCGCAAACTTAGGGACAGGGGTAGAGACCCAGTACTTC. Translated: CASSANLGTGVETQYF.

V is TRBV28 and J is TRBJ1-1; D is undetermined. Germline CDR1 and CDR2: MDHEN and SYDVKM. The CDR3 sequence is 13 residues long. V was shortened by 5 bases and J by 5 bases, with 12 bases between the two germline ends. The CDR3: CASSPRVGTEAFF. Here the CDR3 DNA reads TGTGCCAGCAGTCCGAGGGTGGGGACTGAAGCTTTCTTT.

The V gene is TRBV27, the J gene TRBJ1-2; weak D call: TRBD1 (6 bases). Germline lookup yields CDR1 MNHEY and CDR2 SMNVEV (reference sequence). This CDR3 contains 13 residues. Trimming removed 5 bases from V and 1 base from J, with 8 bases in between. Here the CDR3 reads CASSPGVNYGYTF. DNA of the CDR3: TGTGCCAGCAGTCCAGGGGTTAACTATGGCTACACCTTC.

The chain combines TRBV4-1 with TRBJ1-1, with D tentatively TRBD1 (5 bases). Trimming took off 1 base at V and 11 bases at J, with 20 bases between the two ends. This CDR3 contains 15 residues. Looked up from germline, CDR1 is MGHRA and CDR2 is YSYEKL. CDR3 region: CASSQVGAQDKRAFF. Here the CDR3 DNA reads TGCGCCAGCAGCCAAGTGGGCGCACAGGACAAGAGGGCTTTCTTT.

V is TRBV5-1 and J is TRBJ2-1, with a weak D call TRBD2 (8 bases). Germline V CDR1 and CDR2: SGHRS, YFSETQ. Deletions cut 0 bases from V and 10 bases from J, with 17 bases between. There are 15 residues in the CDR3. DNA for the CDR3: TGCGCCAGCAGCTTGGCCGACGGGGGGGACAGAGAGCAGTTCTTC. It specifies CASSLADGGDREQFF. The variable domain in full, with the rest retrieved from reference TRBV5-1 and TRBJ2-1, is KAGVTQTPRYLIKTRGQQVTLSCSPISGHRSVSWYQQTPGQGLQFLFEYFSETQRNKGNFPGRFSGRQFSNSRSEMNVSTLELGDSALYLCASSLADGGDREQFFGPGTRLTVL.

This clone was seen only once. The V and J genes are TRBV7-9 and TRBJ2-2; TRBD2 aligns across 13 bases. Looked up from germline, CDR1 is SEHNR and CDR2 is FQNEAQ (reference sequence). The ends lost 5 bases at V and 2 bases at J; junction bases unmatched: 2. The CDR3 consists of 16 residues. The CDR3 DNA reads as TGTGCCAGCAGCCCGGGACTAGCGGGAAACACCGGGGAGCTGTTTTTT. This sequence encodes CASSPGLAGNTGELFF.